The 28 T cell receptor beta chains reported below all come from one sample, sequenced in a study of blood T cell repertoires in COVID-19. The method was immunoSEQ multiplex PCR; TCRdb's version includes in-frame clones alone and lacks a portion of them. This sample carries about 230,000 clones, 80% to 90% of them seen once, and the ten largest clones take about 3.5%. Sequences were obtained from PBMCs or T cells enriched from blood (not recorded which). These TCRs come from a woman aged 25 to 39 who had been exposed to COVID-19.

The chain recombines TRBV6-5 with TRBJ2-5; possibly TRBD1 for D (6 bases). Germline loops: CDR1 MNHEY, CDR2 SVGAGI. The CDR3 totals 12 residues. Trimming left V 7 bases short and J 3 bases short, with 9 bases between. The DNA for the CDR3 is TGTGCCAGCAACAACAGGGAAGAGACCCAGTACTTC. This sequence encodes CASNNREETQYF.

The table lists this clone with a count of one. The chain employs TRBV19 and TRBJ1-5; 10 bases are shared with TRBD1. With 6 bases clipped from V and 6 bases from J, the junction kept 5 bases outside the gene matches. Germline V CDR1 and CDR2: LNHDA, SQIVND (reference sequence). This CDR3 comprises 14 residues. CDR3 DNA: TGTGCCAGTAGGGGGACAGGGGTAGCTCAGCCCCAGCATTTT. This sequence encodes CASRGTGVAQPQHF.

The chain employs TRBV27 and TRBJ2-7; 7 nucleotides align to TRBD1. The CDR3 covers 15 residues. Germline CDR1 is MNHEY and CDR2 is SMNVEV (reference sequence). J was trimmed by 2 bases and V by 5 bases; bases with no gene match: 9. The CDR3 nucleotides are TGTGCCAGCAGTCCCGGGACAGCCACTACCTACGAGCAGTACTTC. It yields the protein CASSPGTATTYEQYF.

This clone was observed once. V and J are TRBV6-4 and TRBJ1-1, with TRBD1 as a possible D gene (5 bases). V was trimmed by 7 bases and J by 3 bases, leaving 15 bases between them. The CDR3 covers 14 residues. The germline V gene has CDR1 MRHNA and CDR2 SNTAGT. CDR3 sequence: CASTRAPGDTEAFF. Here the CDR3 DNA reads TGTGCCAGCACGCGGGCCCCGGGGGACACTGAAGCTTTCTTT.

V gene TRBV11-2 combines with J gene TRBJ1-2; 7 bases map to TRBD1. With 3 bases clipped from V and 8 bases from J, the junction kept 12 bases outside the gene matches. Germline assignment: CDR1 SGHAT and CDR2 FQNNGV. The CDR3 loop spans 15 amino acids. This CDR3 reads CASSFMREGAQGYTF. The CDR3 DNA follows: TGTGCCAGCAGCTTCATGCGGGAGGGGGCGCAAGGCTACACCTTC.

The rearrangement joins TRBV7-9 to TRBJ1-5; TRBD1 might be the D (6 bases). The CDR3 extends over 15 amino acids. V shed 1 base and J shed 6 bases, with 13 bases lying between them. Germline values: CDR1 SEHNR, CDR2 FQNEAQ (reference sequence). This CDR3 reads CASSLVVQGGQPQHF. The CDR3 region has the DNA TGTGCCAGCAGCTTAGTCGTACAGGGTGGTCAGCCCCAGCATTTT. Full variable domain (rest looked up from reference TRBV7-9 and TRBJ1-5): DTGVSQNPRHKITKRGQNVTFRCDPISEHNRLYWYRQTLGQGPEFLTYFQNEAQLEKSRLLSDRFSAERPKGSFSTLEIQRTEQGDSAMYLCASSLVVQGGQPQHFGDGTRLSIL.

The chain couples TRBV6-5 to TRBJ1-6, with 7 bases fitting TRBD1. CDR3 size: 15 residues. With 2 bases clipped from V and 12 bases from J, the junction kept 10 bases outside the gene matches. Germline V gene data show CDR1 as MNHEY and CDR2 as SVGAGI. CDR3 protein: CASSYEYNRGLPLHF. In DNA form, the CDR3 reads TGTGCCAGCAGTTACGAATACAACAGGGGATTACCCCTCCACTTT.

The chain links TRBV4-1 to TRBJ1-5; D is uncertain. Germline CDR1 reads MGHRA; CDR2 reads YSYEKL. The CDR3 runs to 15 residues. Trimming took off 0 bases at V and 10 bases at J, with 16 bases between the two ends. The CDR3 spells CASSQDEERWRPQHF. CDR3 DNA: TGCGCCAGCAGCCAAGATGAGGAGAGATGGAGACCCCAGCATTTT.

A single count supports this clone. The chain couples TRBV12-5 to TRBJ2-1, with 12 bases matching TRBD2. Germline V gives CDR1 LGHNT, CDR2 FRNRAP. The CDR3 is 16 amino acids. V dropped 5 bases and J dropped 4; count of bases not matched to a gene: 6. The CDR3 protein is CASGNGLAGPYNEQFF. The DNA of the CDR3 is TGTGCTAGTGGTAACGGACTAGCGGGACCATACAATGAGCAGTTCTTC.

This chain connects TRBV29-1 to TRBJ1-2; a weak D match, TRBD1 (6 bases). This CDR3 spans 12 amino acids. Between the trimmed V and J ends, which lost 3 bases and 8 bases, there was a span of 13 bases. Germline assignment: CDR1 SQVTM and CDR2 ANQGSEA. Written as DNA, the CDR3 is TGCAGCGTTGATGAACAGGGTGTGGGCTACACCTTC. Translation: CSVDEQGVGYTF. Full variable domain (missing parts from reference TRBV29-1 and TRBJ1-2): SAVISQKPSRDICQRGTSLTIQCQVDSQVTMMFWYRQQPGQSLTLIATANQGSEATYESGFVIDKFPISRPNLTFSTLTVSNMSPEDSSIYLCSVDEQGVGYTFGSGTRLTVV.

The gene calls are TRBV7-9 and TRBJ2-3; TRBD2 matches 13 bases. V was clipped by 3 bases and J by 5 bases; unmatched bases: 11. This CDR3 is built from 18 residues. Germline-derived CDR1 and CDR2 are SEHNR and FQNEAQ (reference sequence). CDR3 sequence reads: CASSFRVGLAGRIDTQYF. The CDR3 DNA sequence: TGTGCCAGCAGCTTCAGAGTGGGACTAGCGGGAAGAATAGATACGCAGTATTTT.

The chain uses TRBV19 and TRBJ2-2; 8 bases are a match to TRBD1. V shed 1 base, J shed 0 bases, and the junction held 4 bases outside the gene matches. The CDR3 sequence is 17 residues long. Germline V gene sequence: CDR1 LNHDA, CDR2 SQIVND (reference sequence). The CDR3 sequence: CASSIAAGQANTGELFF. For the CDR3, the DNA is TGTGCCAGTAGTATAGCTGCGGGACAGGCGAACACCGGGGAGCTGTTTTTT.

The chain employs TRBV27 and TRBJ2-7; the match to TRBD2 covers 7 bases. The CDR3 runs to 16 residues. CDR1 and CDR2 (germline): MNHEY, SMNVEV (reference sequence). V dropped 0 bases and J dropped 4; count of bases not matched to a gene: 9. The CDR3 region is CASSLSRTGGTYEQYF. CDR3 bases: TGTGCCAGCAGTTTATCGCGGACCGGGGGGACTTACGAGCAGTACTTC.

This clone appeared a single time. The chain uses TRBV27 and TRBJ2-1, with 12 positions matching TRBD2. J was trimmed by 6 bases and V by 3 bases; bases with no gene match: 9. The CDR3 has 17 amino acids. Germline lookup yields CDR1 MNHEY and CDR2 SMNVEV (reference sequence). The CDR3 region is CASSFTFLAGGLNEQFF. The CDR3 region has the DNA TGTGCCAGCAGTTTCACCTTCCTAGCGGGAGGGCTCAATGAGCAGTTCTTC.

The rearrangement uses TRBV28 and TRBJ2-7; 10 nucleotides line up with TRBD1. The CDR3 sequence is 16 residues long. Losses at the gene ends were 6 bases for V and 2 bases for J; bases not matched to a gene: 10. The V gene's germline CDR1 is MDHEN and CDR2 SYDVKM. The CDR3 region has the DNA TGTGCCAGCAGACGCTACACCGGGACAGGGGCCTACGAGCAGTACTTC. Translating it yields CASRRYTGTGAYEQYF.

The chain has TRBV7-2 and TRBJ2-2, with 10 bases aligning to TRBD2. Germline V gene lookup returns CDR1 SGHTA and CDR2 FQGNSA. This CDR3 is built from 15 residues. Unmatched junction bases numbered 1, after V lost 6 bases and J lost 0 bases. As DNA, the CDR3 is TGTGCCAGCAGGACTAGCGGGTCGAACACCGGGGAGCTGTTTTTT. Its protein product is CASRTSGSNTGELFF.

The chain employs TRBV5-6 and TRBJ2-1; 7 bases fit TRBD1. CDR3 length: 13 amino acids. Germline CDR1 reads SGHDT; CDR2 reads YYEEEE. Trimming removed 4 bases from V and 4 bases from J; junction bases left unmatched: 2. The CDR3 nucleotides read TGTGCCAGCAGCATGACAGGGTACAATGAGCAGTTCTTC. Residues: CASSMTGYNEQFF.

V is TRBV30 and J is TRBJ1-4; 8 nucleotides align to TRBD1. The V gene's germline CDR1 is GTSNPN and CDR2 SVGIG (reference sequence). This CDR3 is built from 14 residues. The V and J ends lost 3 bases and 4 bases, in that order; junction bases with no gene match: 4. Written as DNA, the CDR3 is TGTGCCTGGAGACCGGGACAGGTTAATGAAAAACTGTTTTTT. This codes for CAWRPGQVNEKLFF.

The chain couples TRBV19 to TRBJ1-2, with 9 bases identical to TRBD1. The germline V gene encodes CDR1 LNHDA and CDR2 SQIVND (reference sequence). V lost 1 base and J lost 4; bases outside the gene matches: 7. CDR3 size: 16 residues. CDR3 protein: CASSIGWTGVGYGYTF. CDR3 DNA: TGTGCCAGTAGTATAGGATGGACAGGGGTCGGCTATGGCTACACCTTC.

This chain connects TRBV30 to TRBJ1-2, with D possibly matching TRBD1 (5 bases). Germline values: CDR1 GTSNPN, CDR2 SVGIG (reference sequence). CDR3 length: 13 residues. V lost 0 bases and J lost 4, with 9 bases in between. The CDR3 DNA sequence: TGTGCCTGGAGTGTACAGGCCGGCTATGGCTACACCTTC. It translates to CAWSVQAGYGYTF.

The J gene is TRBJ1-6, the V gene TRBV4-1, with D perhaps TRBD1 (6 bases). CDR1 is MGHRA and CDR2 is YSYEKL in the germline V gene. CDR3 length: 16 residues. Trimming took off 0 bases at V and 7 bases at J, with 13 bases between the two ends. CDR3 sequence (DNA): TGCGCCAGCAGCCAAGATTCGAGGACAGCAAATTCACCCCTCCACTTT. This codes for CASSQDSRTANSPLHF.

This clone was counted a single time. The DNA for the CDR3 is TGTGCTAGTGTTTTACGGACAGGGGATCATAATTCACCCCTCCACTTT. It codes for CASVLRTGDHNSPLHF. This sequence joins TRBV12-5 and TRBJ1-6; 9 nucleotides agree with TRBD1. The length of the CDR3 is 16 residues. V gave up 7 bases and J gave up 5 bases; unmatched junction bases: 9. Germline lookup yields CDR1 LGHNT and CDR2 FRNRAP.

The J gene is TRBJ1-4, the V gene TRBV10-1; TRBD1 agrees at 7 bases. The ends lost 5 bases at V and 10 bases at J; junction bases unmatched: 10. CDR3 length: 14 residues. CDR1 is WNHNN, CDR2 SYGVQD, per germline (reference sequence). CDR3 protein: CASSSGTDYGKLFF. In DNA form, the CDR3 reads TGCGCCAGCAGTTCCGGGACAGATTATGGAAAACTGTTTTTT.

The CDR3 nucleotides are TGTGCCAGCGGGAGGGGTAGATCGAATTCACCCCTCCACTTT. Protein: CASGRGRSNSPLHF. The chain has TRBV7-9 and TRBJ1-6; weak D call: TRBD1 (5 bases). V lost 8 bases and J 7 bases, leaving 15 bases between the germline ends. The germline V gene has CDR1 SEHNR and CDR2 FQNEAQ (reference sequence). CDR3 length equals 14 residues.

This clone was observed many times. This rearrangement joins TRBV6-5 to TRBJ2-1, with TRBD2 matching 7 bases. V lost 5 bases and J lost 3; bases outside the gene matches: 1. The CDR3 covers 13 residues. Germline V CDR1 and CDR2: MNHEY, SVGAGI. CDR3 amino acids: CASSLAVYNEQFF. DNA for the CDR3: TGTGCCAGCAGTCTAGCGGTCTACAATGAGCAGTTCTTC.

V usage is TRBV5-6 and J usage is TRBJ1-2; D remains unclear. The V end lost 4 bases, the J end lost 8 bases, and 15 bases lay between the germline ends. The CDR3 covers 13 residues. Germline CDR1 SGHDT, CDR2 YYEEEE. The CDR3 sequence is CASSQDLREGYTF. The CDR3 DNA reads TGTGCCAGCAGCCAGGACCTAAGGGAGGGCTACACCTTC.

The chain joins TRBV9 to TRBJ1-3, with no clear D. Germline CDR1 reads SGDLS; CDR2 reads YYNGEE. V lost 0 bases, J lost 0 bases, and 13 bases lay in between. CDR3 length: 17 amino acids. The CDR3 loop reads CASSVGRNDDSGNTIYF. CDR3 sequence (DNA): TGTGCCAGCAGCGTAGGGAGGAATGACGACTCTGGAAACACCATATATTTT.

This sequence joins TRBV23-1 and TRBJ1-5; D is perhaps TRBD1 (5 bases). TRBV23-1 is an ORF for which the function is uncertain. This CDR3 has 14 residues. Trimming cost V 2 bases and J 1 base, with 6 bases left between them. CDR3 sequence: CASSQQGSNQPQHF. The CDR3 DNA sequence: TGCGCCAGCAGTCAACAGGGAAGCAATCAGCCCCAGCATTTT.